The 28 T cell receptor beta chains below were found in one sample sequenced in a study of control samples from healthy donors and cancer patients (dated by TCRdb to 2018 to 2021). The library was obtained by the immunoSEQ multiplex PCR assay. Not all clones reach the TCRdb copy of this immuneACCESS table, which keeps in-frame sequences only. Checked studies attribute under half of the gap to unresolved V genes and leave the rest unexplained. The sample yields more than 20,000 clones; 85% to 90% were counted once. The top ten clones comprise 38% of the sample. Sequencing used PBMCs. All receptors come from a man in his 60s with head and neck cancer.

The chain is built from TRBV2 and TRBJ2-2; 7 nucleotides line up with TRBD2. Germline CDR1 is SNHLY and CDR2 is FYNNEI. This CDR3 is 13 amino acids long. Trimming cost V 7 bases and J 7 bases; bases outside gene matches: 6. CDR3 residues: CASTASGGGELFF. The CDR3 nucleotides read TGTGCCAGCACGGCTAGCGGTGGCGGGGAGCTGTTTTTT.

The chain employs TRBV7-9 and TRBJ2-5; D possibly corresponds to TRBD2 (6 bases). The CDR3 consists of 13 residues. Trimming took off 5 bases at V and 5 bases at J, with 12 bases between the two ends. Germline V gene lookup returns CDR1 SEHNR and CDR2 FQNEAQ (reference sequence). As DNA, the CDR3 is TGTGCCAGCAGCCGAGGACTATTGGAGACCCAGTACTTC. Translating gives CASSRGLLETQYF.

The V call is TRBV30, the J call TRBJ1-1, with 8 positions matching TRBD1. The germline V gene has CDR1 GTSNPN and CDR2 SVGIG (reference sequence). J lost 2 bases, V lost 5 bases, and 4 bases had no gene match. The CDR3 loop spans 13 amino acids. CDR3 loop: CAWETGANTEAFF. In nucleotides, the CDR3 is TGTGCCTGGGAGACAGGGGCCAACACTGAAGCTTTCTTT.

A single count supports this clone. The chain employs TRBV9 and TRBJ2-1; TRBD2 matches at 10 bases. Germline V gives CDR1 SGDLS, CDR2 YYNGEE. The CDR3 length is 16 residues. V dropped 0 bases and J dropped 5; count of bases not matched to a gene: 5. The CDR3 region has the DNA TGTGCCAGCAGCGTAGGAACTAGCGGGATCGACAATGAGCAGTTCTTC. This sequence encodes CASSVGTSGIDNEQFF.

The CDR3 DNA reads TGTGCCAGCAGCTTAGGGGGACAAGGCACCGGGGAGCTGTTTTTT. It translates to CASSLGGQGTGELFF. The chain recombines TRBV11-2 with TRBJ2-2, with a weak D call TRBD1 (6 bases). CDR1 SGHAT and CDR2 FQNNGV come from the germline V gene. The CDR3 runs to 15 residues. The V and J ends lost 1 base and 4 bases respectively, with 10 bases between them.

The chain carries TRBV5-8 and TRBJ1-1; D gene ambiguous. The CDR3 covers 12 residues. V gave up 4 bases and J gave up 3 bases, with 7 bases separating them. Per the germline V gene, CDR1 is SGHTS and CDR2 is YDEGEE. CDR3 DNA sequence: TGTGCCAGCAGCCCGGAACACACTGAAGCTTTCTTT. Translating it yields CASSPEHTEAFF. Full variable domain (outside the CDR3, taken from reference TRBV5-8 and TRBJ1-1): EAGVTQSPTHLIKTRGQQATLRCSPISGHTSVYWYQQALGLGLQFLLWYDEGEERNRGNFPPRFSGRQFPNYSSELNVNALELEDSALYLCASSPEHTEAFFGQGTRLTVV.

The chain uses TRBV6-5 and TRBJ2-3, with TRBD1 matching 7 bases. V shed 8 bases and J 1 base; nucleotides not matched to a gene: 6. The CDR3 spans 14 residues. CDR1 MNHEY and CDR2 SVGAGI come from the germline V gene. The CDR3 DNA reads TGTGCCAGCCGGGACAGAGTGGGCACAGATACGCAGTATTTT. As protein: CASRDRVGTDTQYF.

The genes are TRBV24-1 and TRBJ2-5; D remains ambiguous. There are 12 residues in the CDR3. Per the germline V gene, CDR1 is KGHDR and CDR2 is SFDVKD. Trimming left V 3 bases short and J 5 bases short, with 6 bases between. The CDR3 nucleotides read TGTGCCACCAGTGATGATTACGAGACCCAGTACTTC. This translates into CATSDDYETQYF.

The chain employs TRBV6-6 and TRBJ1-1; D unclear. In germline, CDR1 is MNHNY, CDR2 SVGAGI (reference sequence). This CDR3 is 13 amino acids long. Trimming removed 6 bases from V and 4 bases from J, with 12 bases in between. CDR3 DNA: TGTGCCAGCAGCTCTGGGGAGAGCACTGAAGCTTTCTTT. Amino acids: CASSSGESTEAFF.

The CDR3: CASSPGASNYGYTF. The CDR3 nucleotides are TGTGCCAGCAGCCCAGGCGCCTCTAACTATGGCTACACCTTC. The rearrangement joins TRBV7-8 to TRBJ1-2; D unclear. V was shortened by 5 bases and J by 0 bases, with 10 bases between the two germline ends. In germline, CDR1 is SGHVS, CDR2 FQNEAQ. There are 14 residues in the CDR3.

This clone was counted only a few times. The chain uses TRBV7-9 and TRBJ2-5; D is uncertain. The V end lost 7 bases, the J end lost 1 base, and 13 bases lay between the germline ends. This CDR3 region has 14 residues. Germline values: CDR1 SEHNR, CDR2 FQNEAQ (reference sequence). The CDR3 DNA reads as TGTGCCAGCACCATGGAGAGTGCCCAAGAGACCCAGTACTTC. Amino acid sequence: CASTMESAQETQYF.

This chain joins TRBV9 and TRBJ2-2, with TRBD2 as a possible D gene (6 bases). The CDR3 consists of 15 residues. Germline V lookup: CDR1 SGDLS, CDR2 YYNGEE. V shed 4 bases and J shed 8 bases, with 18 bases lying between them. The CDR3 region is CASSPPRGDGGELFF. For the CDR3, the DNA is TGTGCCAGCAGCCCCCCTCGCGGGGATGGAGGGGAGCTGTTTTTT.

V and J are TRBV7-6 and TRBJ2-1, with 10 bases that match TRBD1. CDR1 is SGHVS, CDR2 FNYEAQ, per germline. V was clipped by 4 bases and J by 6 bases; unmatched bases: 6. The CDR3 loop spans 15 amino acids. CDR3 bases: TGTGCCAGCAGCTCGTCCGGGACAGGGGTCAATGAGCAGTTCTTC. It is translated as CASSSSGTGVNEQFF.

The CDR3 sequence is CASSAEGGSNQPQHF. CDR3 sequence (DNA): TGCGCCAGCAGCGCAGAAGGGGGGAGCAATCAGCCCCAGCATTTT. This chain links TRBV5-1 with TRBJ1-5; D is perhaps TRBD1 (6 bases). Trimming took 4 bases from V and 1 from J, leaving 12 bases between them. Germline CDR1 reads SGHRS; CDR2 reads YFSETQ. The CDR3 sequence is 15 residues long.

The chain has TRBV3-1 (or the pseudogene TRBV3-2) and TRBJ1-2; D might be TRBD1 (6 bases). Trimming removed 4 bases at V and 4 bases at J, with 16 bases between. The germline CDR1 and CDR2 sequences are LGHDT and YNNKEL (reference sequence). The CDR3 consists of 15 residues. The CDR3 here is CASSRDTDLFYGYTF. The CDR3 region has the DNA TGTGCCAGCAGCCGGGACACCGACCTCTTCTATGGCTACACCTTC.

This chain uses TRBV5-1 with TRBJ2-5; TRBD2 agrees at 9 bases. V trimming: 5 bases; J trimming: 2 bases; junction bases outside the gene matches: 7. CDR1 and CDR2 from the germline V gene are SGHRS and YFSETQ. The length of the CDR3 is 15 residues. Here the CDR3 reads CASRGLAGRQETQYF. The CDR3 coding sequence is TGCGCCAGCAGGGGGCTAGCGGGGCGTCAAGAGACCCAGTACTTC. Full variable domain (missing parts from reference TRBV5-1 and TRBJ2-5): KAGVTQTPRYLIKTRGQQVTLSCSPISGHRSVSWYQQTPGQGLQFLFEYFSETQRNKGNFPGRFSGRQFSNSRSEMNVSTLELGDSALYLCASRGLAGRQETQYFGPGTRLLVL.

This rearrangement joins TRBV2 to TRBJ1-5; maybe TRBD1 (5 bases). The CDR3 runs 15 residues. V lost 5 bases and J lost 2, with 13 bases in between. Germline CDR1 and CDR2: SNHLY and FYNNEI. The CDR3 sequence is CASSIGHLGNQPQHF. CDR3 DNA: TGTGCCAGCAGTATTGGACACCTGGGCAATCAGCCCCAGCATTTT.

This clone was seen once. This rearrangement joins TRBV5-1 to TRBJ2-1; possibly TRBD1 or TRBD2 for D (5 bases each). The CDR3 consists of 12 residues. V lost 2 bases to trimming and J lost 10 bases, with 10 bases between them. Germline V gene sequence: CDR1 SGHRS, CDR2 YFSETQ. Written as DNA, the CDR3 is TGCGCCAGCAGCTTTTTTGGGGGAGAGCAGTTCTTC. This codes for CASSFFGGEQFF.

This clone was counted between two and nine times. The V call is TRBV27, the J call TRBJ1-2; the D is unclear. Germline loops: CDR1 MNHEY, CDR2 SMNVEV (reference sequence). Trimming took 0 bases from V and 4 from J, leaving 6 bases between them. The CDR3 sequence is 13 residues long. CDR3 in DNA: TGTGCCAGCAGTTTATCCGGGCTCTATGGCTACACCTTC. Protein: CASSLSGLYGYTF.

The chain is built from TRBV18 and TRBJ2-5; D perhaps matches TRBD1 (6 bases). The V gene's germline CDR1 is KGHSH and CDR2 LQKENI. The CDR3 extends over 14 amino acids. The V end was cut by 2 bases, the J end by 5 bases, with 12 bases between. CDR3 coding DNA: TGTGCCAGCTCACCAACCAGGGGCGAGGAGACCCAGTACTTC. This gives the protein CASSPTRGEETQYF.

The genes are TRBV27 and TRBJ2-2; D may be TRBD1 (6 bases). Germline values: CDR1 MNHEY, CDR2 SMNVEV (reference sequence). CDR3 length equals 17 residues. V lost 5 bases, J lost 1 base, and 17 bases lay in between. As DNA, the CDR3 is TGTGCCAGCAGTATTAACAGGGTCGGTGGGAACACCGGGGAGCTGTTTTTT. It yields the protein CASSINRVGGNTGELFF.

V is TRBV4-1 and J is TRBJ1-2, with unresolved D. With 3 bases removed from V and 3 bases from J, the gap between germline ends came to 11 bases. Germline CDR1 MGHRA, CDR2 YSYEKL. This CDR3 is 14 amino acids long. CDR3 region: CASSHRWGDYGYTF. CDR3 bases: TGCGCCAGCAGCCACCGGTGGGGAGACTATGGCTACACCTTC.

V is TRBV3-1 (or the pseudogene TRBV3-2) and J is TRBJ1-1, with D unresolved. Trimming cost V 0 bases and J 1 base, with 6 bases left between them. The CDR3 extends over 14 amino acids. Germline values: CDR1 LGHDT, CDR2 YNNKEL (reference sequence). CDR3 protein: CASSQDRGNTEAFF. The CDR3 region has the DNA TGTGCCAGCAGCCAAGATCGAGGGAACACTGAAGCTTTCTTT.

CDR3 sequence (DNA): TGTGCCAGCAGAATTGGCTCCCGCTACACCGGGGAGCTGTTTTTT. Protein sequence: CASRIGSRYTGELFF. The chain combines TRBV5-8 with TRBJ2-2; D call uncertain. V shed 5 bases and J shed 3 bases, with 14 bases lying between them. The CDR3 consists of 15 residues. Per germline, CDR1 SGHTS and CDR2 YDEGEE.

The CDR3: CASSFGGESNEQFF. As DNA, the CDR3 is TGCGCCAGCAGCTTCGGTGGCGAAAGCAATGAGCAGTTCTTC. The chain is built from TRBV5-1 and TRBJ2-1; the D is unclear. The CDR3 contains 14 residues. V was clipped by 2 bases and J by 6 bases, with 12 bases between them. Germline CDR1 and CDR2: SGHRS and YFSETQ.

The chain recombines TRBV11-2 with TRBJ2-6; D uncertain. Deletions cut 1 base from V and 5 bases from J, with 9 bases between. The germline V gene encodes CDR1 SGHAT and CDR2 FQNNGV. CDR3 length: 15 amino acids. CDR3 region: CASSLGSVRANVLTF. The DNA for the CDR3 is TGTGCCAGCAGCTTAGGGTCGGTGAGGGCCAACGTCCTGACTTTC.

This clone has just a few counts. The chain links TRBV2 to TRBJ1-1; D call uncertain. Per germline, CDR1 SNHLY and CDR2 FYNNEI. Trimming removed 10 bases from V and 2 bases from J, with 11 bases in between. The CDR3 is 12 residues long. CDR3 bases: TGTGCCACCCATAGGGATAACACTGAAGCTTTCTTT. Amino acid sequence: CATHRDNTEAFF.

V usage is TRBV6-2 or TRBV6-3 and J usage is TRBJ2-7; D is ambiguous. Germline values: CDR1 MNHEY, CDR2 SVGEGT. This CDR3 region has 12 residues. Deletions cut 2 bases from V and 6 bases from J, with 8 bases between. CDR3 residues: CASSYRVGEQYV. DNA of the CDR3: TGTGCCAGCAGTTACAGGGTTGGCGAGCAGTACGTC.